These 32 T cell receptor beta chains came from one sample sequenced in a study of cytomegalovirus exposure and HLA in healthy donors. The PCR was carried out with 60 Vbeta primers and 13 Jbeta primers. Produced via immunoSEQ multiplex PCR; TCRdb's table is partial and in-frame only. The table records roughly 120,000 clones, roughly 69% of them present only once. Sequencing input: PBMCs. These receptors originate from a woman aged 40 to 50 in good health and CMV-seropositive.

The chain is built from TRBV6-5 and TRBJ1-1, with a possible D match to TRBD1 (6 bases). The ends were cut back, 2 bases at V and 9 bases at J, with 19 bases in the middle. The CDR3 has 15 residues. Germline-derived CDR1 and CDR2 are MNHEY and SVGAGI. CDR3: CASSYNRGPGTQAFF. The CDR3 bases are TGTGCCAGCAGTTACAACCGCGGGCCGGGGACACAAGCTTTCTTT.

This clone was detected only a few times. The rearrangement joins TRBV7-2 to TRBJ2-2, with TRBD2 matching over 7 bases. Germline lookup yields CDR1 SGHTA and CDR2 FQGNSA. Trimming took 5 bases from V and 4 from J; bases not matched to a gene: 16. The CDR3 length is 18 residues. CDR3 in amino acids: CASSARGGRAGLTGELFF. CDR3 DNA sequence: TGTGCCAGCAGCGCCCGCGGGGGAAGAGCGGGGCTCACCGGGGAGCTGTTTTTT.

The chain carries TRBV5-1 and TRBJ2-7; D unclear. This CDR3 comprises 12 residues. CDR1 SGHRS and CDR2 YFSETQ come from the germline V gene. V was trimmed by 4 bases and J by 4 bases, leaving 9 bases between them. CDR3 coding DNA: TGCGCCAGCAGCCTAACGGAGTACGAGCAGTACTTC. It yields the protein CASSLTEYEQYF.

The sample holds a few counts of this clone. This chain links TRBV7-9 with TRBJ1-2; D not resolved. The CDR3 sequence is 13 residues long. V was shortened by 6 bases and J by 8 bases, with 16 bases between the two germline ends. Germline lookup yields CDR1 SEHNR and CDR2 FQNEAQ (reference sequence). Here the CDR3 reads CASRHQGAGGYTF. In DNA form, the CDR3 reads TGTGCCAGCAGGCATCAAGGCGCGGGGGGCTACACCTTC.

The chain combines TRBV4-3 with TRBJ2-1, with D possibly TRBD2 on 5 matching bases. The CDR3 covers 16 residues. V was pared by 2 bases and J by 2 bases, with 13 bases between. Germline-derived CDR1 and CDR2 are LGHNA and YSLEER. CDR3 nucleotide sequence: TGCGCCAGCAGCCAATCTCCCCAGCGGACCTACAATGAGCAGTTCTTC. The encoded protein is CASSQSPQRTYNEQFF.

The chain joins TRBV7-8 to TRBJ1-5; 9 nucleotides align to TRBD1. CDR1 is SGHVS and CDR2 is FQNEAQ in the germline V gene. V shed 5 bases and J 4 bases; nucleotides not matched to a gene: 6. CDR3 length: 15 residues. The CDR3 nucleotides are TGTGCCAGCAGCAGACGGGACAGGGAGAATCAGCCCCAGCATTTT. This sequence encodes CASSRRDRENQPQHF.

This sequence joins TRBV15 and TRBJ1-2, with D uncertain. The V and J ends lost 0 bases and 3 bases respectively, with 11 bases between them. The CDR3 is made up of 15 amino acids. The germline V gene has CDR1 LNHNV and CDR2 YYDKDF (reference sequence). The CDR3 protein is CATSRDLSLDYGYTF. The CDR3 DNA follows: TGTGCCACCAGCAGAGATCTTAGCCTTGACTATGGCTACACCTTC.

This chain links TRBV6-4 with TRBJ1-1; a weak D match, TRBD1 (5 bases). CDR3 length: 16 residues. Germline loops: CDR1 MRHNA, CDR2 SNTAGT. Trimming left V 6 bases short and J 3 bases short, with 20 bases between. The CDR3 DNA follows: TGTGCCAGCAGACGGGGAGGCAGGGAGAGGGACACTGAAGCTTTCTTT. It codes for CASRRGGRERDTEAFF.

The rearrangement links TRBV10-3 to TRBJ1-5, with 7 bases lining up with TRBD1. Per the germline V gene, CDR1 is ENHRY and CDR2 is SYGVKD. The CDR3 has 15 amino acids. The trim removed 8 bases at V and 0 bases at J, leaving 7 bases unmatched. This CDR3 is CAISGDSYSNQPQHF. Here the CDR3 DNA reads TGTGCCATCTCAGGGGACAGCTATAGCAATCAGCCCCAGCATTTT.

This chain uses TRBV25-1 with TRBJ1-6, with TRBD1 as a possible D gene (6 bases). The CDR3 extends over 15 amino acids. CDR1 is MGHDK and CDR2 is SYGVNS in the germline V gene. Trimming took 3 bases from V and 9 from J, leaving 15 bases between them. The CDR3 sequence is CASSDLARGGSPLHF. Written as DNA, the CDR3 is TGTGCCAGCAGTGATCTCGCCAGGGGTGGTTCACCCCTCCACTTT.

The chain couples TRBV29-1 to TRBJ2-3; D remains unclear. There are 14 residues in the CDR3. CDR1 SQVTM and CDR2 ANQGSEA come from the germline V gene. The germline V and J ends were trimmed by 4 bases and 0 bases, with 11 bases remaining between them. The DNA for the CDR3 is TGCAGCGTTGTGGCTGTCGCTAGCACAGATACGCAGTATTTT. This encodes CSVVAVASTDTQYF.

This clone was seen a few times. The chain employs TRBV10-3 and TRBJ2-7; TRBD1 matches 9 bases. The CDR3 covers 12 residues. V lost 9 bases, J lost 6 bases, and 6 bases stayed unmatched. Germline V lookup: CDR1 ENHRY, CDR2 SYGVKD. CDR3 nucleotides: TGTGCCATGGGACAGGGAGGGCGCGAGCAGTACTTC. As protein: CAMGQGGREQYF.

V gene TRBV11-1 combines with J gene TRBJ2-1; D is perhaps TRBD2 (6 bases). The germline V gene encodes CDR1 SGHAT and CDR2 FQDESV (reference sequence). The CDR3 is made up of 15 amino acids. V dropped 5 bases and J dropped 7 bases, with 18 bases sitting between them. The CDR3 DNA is TGTGCCAGCAGCATCCCCTCCACTAGCCTGAATGAGCAGTTCTTC. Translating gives CASSIPSTSLNEQFF.

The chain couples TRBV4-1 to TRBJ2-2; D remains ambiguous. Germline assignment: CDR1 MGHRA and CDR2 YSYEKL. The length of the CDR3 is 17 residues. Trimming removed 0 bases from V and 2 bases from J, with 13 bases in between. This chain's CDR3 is CASSQEREQPNTGELFF. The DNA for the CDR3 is TGCGCCAGCAGCCAAGAACGCGAACAGCCAAACACCGGGGAGCTGTTTTTT.

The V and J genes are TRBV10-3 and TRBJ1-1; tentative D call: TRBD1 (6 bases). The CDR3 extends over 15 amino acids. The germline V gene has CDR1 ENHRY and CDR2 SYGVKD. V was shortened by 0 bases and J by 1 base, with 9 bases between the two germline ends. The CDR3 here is CAISESTGKNTEAFF. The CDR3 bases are TGTGCCATCAGTGAGTCGACAGGAAAGAACACTGAAGCTTTCTTT.

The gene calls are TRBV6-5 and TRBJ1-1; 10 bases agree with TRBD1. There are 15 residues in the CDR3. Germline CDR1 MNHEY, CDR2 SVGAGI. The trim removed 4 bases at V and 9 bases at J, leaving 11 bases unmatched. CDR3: CASSSSRQGAKKAFF. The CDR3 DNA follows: TGTGCCAGCAGTTCCTCAAGACAGGGGGCAAAAAAAGCTTTCTTT.

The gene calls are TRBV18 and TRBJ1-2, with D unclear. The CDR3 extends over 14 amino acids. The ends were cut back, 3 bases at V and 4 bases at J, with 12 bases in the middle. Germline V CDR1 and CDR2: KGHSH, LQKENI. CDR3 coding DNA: TGTGCCAGCTCACCTGCAGCGCCTCTCTATGGCTACACCTTC. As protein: CASSPAAPLYGYTF.

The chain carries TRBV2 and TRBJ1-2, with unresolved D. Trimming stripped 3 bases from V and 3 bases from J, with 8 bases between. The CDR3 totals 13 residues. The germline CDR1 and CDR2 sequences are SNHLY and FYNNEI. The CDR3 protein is CASSDRLDYGYTF. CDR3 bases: TGTGCCAGCAGTGACAGGTTGGACTATGGCTACACCTTC.

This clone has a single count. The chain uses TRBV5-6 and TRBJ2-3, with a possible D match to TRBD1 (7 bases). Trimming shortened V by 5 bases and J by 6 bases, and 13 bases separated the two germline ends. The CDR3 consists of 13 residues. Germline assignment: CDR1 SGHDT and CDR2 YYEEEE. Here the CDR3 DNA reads TGTGCCAGCAGGGTCAGGGGGGTGGATACGCAGTATTTT. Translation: CASRVRGVDTQYF.

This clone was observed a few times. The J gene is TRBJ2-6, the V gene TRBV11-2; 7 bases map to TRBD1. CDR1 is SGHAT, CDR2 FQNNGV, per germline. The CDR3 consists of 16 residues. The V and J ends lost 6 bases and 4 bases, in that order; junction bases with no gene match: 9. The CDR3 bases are TGTGCCAGCAGACGACAGGGCAACCCGGGGGCCAACGTCCTGACTTTC. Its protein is CASRRQGNPGANVLTF.

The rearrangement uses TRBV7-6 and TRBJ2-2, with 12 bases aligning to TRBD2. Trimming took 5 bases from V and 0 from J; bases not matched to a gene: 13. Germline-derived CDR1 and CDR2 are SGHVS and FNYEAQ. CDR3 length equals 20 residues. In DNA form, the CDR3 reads TGTGCCAGCAGCCGGGTCGCTAGCGGGGGGGCGGAATCGAACACCGGGGAGCTGTTTTTT. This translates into CASSRVASGGAESNTGELFF.

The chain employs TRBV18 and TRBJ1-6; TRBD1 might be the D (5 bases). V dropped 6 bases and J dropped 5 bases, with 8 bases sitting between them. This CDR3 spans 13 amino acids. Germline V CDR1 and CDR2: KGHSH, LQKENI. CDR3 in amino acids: CASSTENNSPLHF. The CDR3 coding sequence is TGTGCCAGCTCGACAGAGAATAATTCACCCCTCCACTTT. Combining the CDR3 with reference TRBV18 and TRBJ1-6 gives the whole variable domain NAGVMQNPRHLVRRRGQEARLRCSPMKGHSHVYWYRQLPEEGLKFMVYLQKENIIDESGMPKERFSAEFPKEGPSILRIQQVVRGDSAAYFCASSTENNSPLHFGNGTRLTVT.

CDR3 residues: CASSFSRDSSLFF. For the CDR3, the DNA is TGTGCCAGCAGCTTCTCACGGGATTCAAGTCTGTTCTTC. V usage is TRBV7-2 and J usage is TRBJ2-1; possible D gene TRBD2, 5 bases. This CDR3 is built from 13 residues. CDR1 and CDR2 (germline): SGHTA, FQGNSA. Trimming left V 3 bases short and J 15 bases short, with 18 bases between.

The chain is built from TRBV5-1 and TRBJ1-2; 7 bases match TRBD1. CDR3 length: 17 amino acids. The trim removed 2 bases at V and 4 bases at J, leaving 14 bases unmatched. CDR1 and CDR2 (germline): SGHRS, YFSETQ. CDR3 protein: CASSFTGTESPSYGYTF. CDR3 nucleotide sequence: TGCGCCAGCAGCTTCACCGGGACAGAGTCCCCGAGCTATGGCTACACCTTC.

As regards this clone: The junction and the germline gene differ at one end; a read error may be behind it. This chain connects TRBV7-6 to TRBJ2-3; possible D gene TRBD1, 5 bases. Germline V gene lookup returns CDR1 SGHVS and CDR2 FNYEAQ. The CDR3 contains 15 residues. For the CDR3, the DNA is TGTGCCAGCAGCTTAGTAGGGGCGAGCATAGATACGCAGTATTTT. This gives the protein CASSLVGASIDTQYF.

The CDR3 nucleotides are TGTGCCAGCAGCTTAGCTGTGGGTGGGGGCTTCAACTATGGCTACACCTTC. This gives the protein CASSLAVGGGFNYGYTF. V usage is TRBV7-9 and J usage is TRBJ1-2, with TRBD1 as a possible D gene (6 bases). This CDR3 comprises 17 residues. In germline, CDR1 is SEHNR, CDR2 FQNEAQ (reference sequence). Trimming cost V 0 bases and J 2 bases, with 16 bases left between them.

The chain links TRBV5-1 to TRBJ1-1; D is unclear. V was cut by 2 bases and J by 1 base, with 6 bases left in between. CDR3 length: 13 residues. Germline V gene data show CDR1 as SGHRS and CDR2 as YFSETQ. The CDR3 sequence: CASSFTPNTEAFF. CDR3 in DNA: TGCGCCAGCAGCTTTACACCGAACACTGAAGCTTTCTTT.

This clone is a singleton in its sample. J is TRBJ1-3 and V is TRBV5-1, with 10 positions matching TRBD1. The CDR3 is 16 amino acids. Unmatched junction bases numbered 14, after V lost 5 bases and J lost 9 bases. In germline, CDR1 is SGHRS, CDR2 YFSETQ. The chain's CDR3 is CASSFAPTGGTSTIYF. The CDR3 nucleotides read TGCGCCAGCAGTTTTGCCCCGACAGGGGGCACCAGCACCATATATTTT.

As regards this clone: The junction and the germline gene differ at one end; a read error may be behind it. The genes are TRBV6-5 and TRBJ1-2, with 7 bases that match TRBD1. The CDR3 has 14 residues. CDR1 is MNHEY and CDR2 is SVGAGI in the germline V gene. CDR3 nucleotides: TGTGCCGGCAGGGCAACACAGGGGAATTATGGCTACACCTTC. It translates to CAGRATQGNYGYTF.

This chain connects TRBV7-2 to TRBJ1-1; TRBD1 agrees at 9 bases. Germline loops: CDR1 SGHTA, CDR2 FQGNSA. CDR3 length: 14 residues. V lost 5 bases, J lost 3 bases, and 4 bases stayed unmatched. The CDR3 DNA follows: TGTGCCAGCAGCGAACAGGGGGCCCACACTGAAGCTTTCTTT. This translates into CASSEQGAHTEAFF.

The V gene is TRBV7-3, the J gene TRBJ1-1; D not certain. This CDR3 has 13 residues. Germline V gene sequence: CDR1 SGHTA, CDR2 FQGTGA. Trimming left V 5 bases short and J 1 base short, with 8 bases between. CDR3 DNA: TGTGCCAGCAGCCCTTCGGGGAACACTGAAGCTTTCTTT. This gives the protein CASSPSGNTEAFF.

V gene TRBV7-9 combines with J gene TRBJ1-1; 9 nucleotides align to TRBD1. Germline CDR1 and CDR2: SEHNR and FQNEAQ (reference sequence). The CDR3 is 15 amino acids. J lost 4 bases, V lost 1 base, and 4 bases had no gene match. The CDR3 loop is CASSLGQGETTEAFF. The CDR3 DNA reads TGTGCCAGCAGCTTAGGACAGGGGGAGACCACTGAAGCTTTCTTT.